This T cell receptor beta chain appears in the sequencing data of a study of cytomegalovirus exposure and HLA in healthy donors. General study results and limits: By HLA locus, TCR association rates varied in a later analysis, with DRB1 showing the most and HLA-C the fewest.

The CDR3 totals 15 residues. The ends were cut back, 3 bases at V and 8 bases at J, with 17 bases in the middle. CDR1 is LGHNA, CDR2 YSLEER, per germline. 60 Vbeta and 13 Jbeta primers were used in PCR. TCRdb's copy holds only in-frame clones and misses some; the assay was immunoSEQ multiplex PCR. The sample records some 150,000 clones, over 70% being singletons. In the case of this clone: Antigen: not known.

The sequence derives from a man aged 40-49 years in good health and CMV-seropositive. The sample comprised PBMCs. J is TRBJ2-4 and V is TRBV4-3; D might be TRBD2 (7 bases). The CDR3 DNA is TGCGCCAGCAGCCAGAGGGGAGGGGGTCCGGACATTCAGTACTTC. Translation gives CASSQRGGGPDIQYF.